This T cell receptor beta chain emerged from a study of cytomegalovirus exposure and HLA in healthy donors. Study-wide context: Within an early data release were about 85 million unique TCRs drawn from HLA-typed donors.

Findings of the study overall: Later, an analysis found that common viral pathogens appeared to be linked with several of the most significant clusters. Generally TCR sequences proved uncommon, though certain public TCRs appeared in numerous donors. Reports credit the classifier with highly specific, highly sensitive diagnosis of cytomegalovirus status.

The PCR contained 60 Vbeta and 13 Jbeta primers. Method: immunoSEQ multiplex PCR; TCRdb's copy keeps in-frame clones and lacks some. The repertoire has 130,000 or so clones, about three quarters of them found once; the top ten carry roughly 1.9%. On this clone: Its antigen remains unidentified.

Per germline, CDR1 MNHEY and CDR2 SMNVEV (reference sequence). V shed 6 bases and J shed 0 bases, with 18 bases lying between them. This CDR3 comprises 16 residues. This rearrangement joins TRBV27 to TRBJ2-7, with D possibly matching TRBD1 (5 bases). The source of this sequence is a man aged 35 to 55 in good health and CMV-seronegative. The sample taken for sequencing was PBMCs. The CDR3 nucleotides are TGTGCCAGCAGGATCCAGGGTCCAGGGCGCTCCTACGAGCAGTACTTC. This encodes CASRIQGPGRSYEQYF.